This TCR beta chain was found in a study of human T cells and chemical hapten exposure. TCRdb recomputed calls from the RACE reads with MiXCR, one row per CDR3 protein. The sample contains 65,000 to 80,000 distinct CDR3 sequences, around a tenth of which appear only once. As for time point: patch test 1, 2 weeks after DPC sensitization. Treatment denoted: therapeutic diphenylcyclopropenone sensitization with weekly scalp DPC. J gave up 3 bases and V 4 bases, and 5 bases lay outside the gene matches. CDR3 length: 14 amino acids. Germline CDR1 and CDR2: SGHRS and YFSETQ. This TCR was recovered from a woman aged 50 to 60 with alopecia areata. Some clones in this sample may be carry-over from other donors' samples. The input for sequencing was whole blood, taken in connection with sensitization to the hapten diphenylcyclopropenone (DPC). The chain joins TRBV5-1 to TRBJ2-3, with TRBD1 identical over 7 bases. CDR3 nucleotides: TGCGCCAGCAGCCAGGACAGGCCGACAGATACGCAGTATTTT. As protein: CASSQDRPTDTQYF.